The TCR beta chain described here comes from a study of CD8 T cells in Susac syndrome. Random hexamers were used to reverse transcribe about 0.45 to 1 ug of RNA. TCRdb processed the immunoSEQ multiplex PCR reads anew with MiXCR; each CDR3 protein has one entry. Of 200,000 or so distinct CDR3 sequences listed, more than 85% are singletons. The sample consisted of CD8+ T cells from PBMCs. The clonotype was recovered from a human donor with Susac syndrome.

CDR3 nucleotide sequence: TGTGCCAGCAGCCCCGGGACAGGAGGACTCTATGGCTACACCTTC. Translation: CASSPGTGGLYGYTF. The chain has TRBV7-3 and TRBJ1-2; 8 bases are a match to TRBD1. Trimming removed 5 bases from V and 4 bases from J; junction bases left unmatched: 9. The CDR3 extends over 15 amino acids. Germline CDR1 is SGHTA and CDR2 is FQGTGA.